A selection of T cell receptor beta chains follows, all from one sample in a study of T-cell memory formation after mild COVID-19. MiXCR, applied by TCRdb to the 5' RACE reads, yields one record per CDR3 protein. The sample has under 300,000 distinct CDR3 sequences, 8% to 9% seen once. The sequencing input was PBMCs or a T cell subset sorted from them (not recorded which). Receptors were obtained from a man aged 18 to 29 who had mild COVID-19 (a few samples of this study predate the infection). Cell type and time point are not known. The conserved cysteine and the conserved F or W are not part of the CDR3 here. Each record gives: J gene, V gene, CDR3 protein.

TRBJ1-1 | TRBV12-5 | ASGFYLNQGDTEAF
TRBJ2-2 | TRBV12-3/TRBV12-4 | ASSSGAATGELF
TRBJ1-4 | TRBV5-1 | ASSHRDSYNEKLF
TRBJ1-2 | TRBV7-9 | ASSLGSAGEYGYT
TRBJ1-1 | TRBV24-1 | ATSLGTEAF
TRBJ2-5 | TRBV27 | ASSETSGDQETQY
TRBJ2-1 | TRBV20-1 | SAHRGTYIDRGIFREQF
TRBJ1-1 | TRBV29-1 | SVGDREAF
TRBJ1-4 | TRBV5-1 | ASTQGLGLGEKLF
TRBJ2-3 | TRBV7-9 | ASSLVDQRGDTDTQY
TRBJ2-5 | TRBV18 | ASSALGRTQETQY
TRBJ1-4 | TRBV5-1 | ASSHGTGPNEKLF
TRBJ2-2 | TRBV3-1 | ASSRTEGTGELF
TRBJ1-3 | TRBV12-3/TRBV12-4 | ASSFSRNTIY
TRBJ2-5 | TRBV5-6 | ASSLRGGGRGETQY
TRBJ1-5 | TRBV20-1 | SARAGNSNQPQH
TRBJ1-1 | TRBV7-2 | ASTFQGLTEAF
TRBJ2-2 | TRBV7-2 | ASSLGGPGGELF
TRBJ2-7 | TRBV7-2 | ASSRRLIEGEQY
TRBJ2-7 | TRBV11-2 | ASSAGEAGDEQY
TRBJ1-6 | TRBV27 | ASSRGTINSPLH
TRBJ2-7 | TRBV4-2 | ASSPPRASGSYEQY
TRBJ1-2 | TRBV12-3/TRBV12-4 | ASSPTQGAGGYT
TRBJ1-2 | TRBV20-1 | SARPVTEYNYGYT
TRBJ1-1 | TRBV6-6 | ASSTDLAGTEAF
TRBJ2-7 | TRBV30 | AWRRLDSYEQY
TRBJ2-1 | TRBV24-1 | ATSDFLVREQF
TRBJ1-4 | TRBV12-3/TRBV12-4 | ASSRQDAEKLF
TRBJ2-7 | TRBV7-2 | ASSLYEQY